This T cell receptor (beta chain) was captured in a study of T cell responses to AZD1222 COVID-19 vaccine. The CDR3 length is 11 residues. The V and J ends lost 5 bases and 10 bases respectively, with 9 bases between them. The germline CDR1 and CDR2 sequences are MNHEY and SVGAGI. Study results and limitations: Vaccination with two AZD1222 doses was followed by a rise in Spike-specific TCR breadth and depth. Baseline serology detected seropositivity in only five to seven AZD1222 recipients. White British people made up most donors, females outnumbered males, and clonal diversity was possibly underestimated.

Analyses pooled second doses at about 4 or about 12 weeks. Sequenced by immunoSEQ multiplex PCR; TCRdb stores in-frame clones only, minus some. The sample holds about 140,000 clones, roughly 90% seen once. As regards this clone: What it binds is unknown.

The chain has TRBV6-5 and TRBJ2-1, with D unresolved. The TCR sequence derives from an adult who received the AZD1222 COVID-19 vaccine. The material sequenced was peripheral blood, taken 28 days after the second AZD1222 dose. CDR3 sequence reads: CASSTGGEQFF. In DNA form, the CDR3 reads TGTGCCAGCAGTACCGGTGGGGAGCAGTTCTTC.